This TCR beta chain is drawn from a study of PD-1 blockade in classical Hodgkin lymphoma. The V end was cut by 5 bases, the J end by 2 bases, with 25 bases between. The germline CDR1 and CDR2 sequences are WSHSY and SAAADI. CDR3 length: 18 residues. The patients all showed relapse after autologous stem cell transplantation, while their brentuximab vedotin exposure varied. Under best response, outcomes were complete response, partial response or progressive disease. Repertoires were generated with immunoSEQ multiplex PCR, while TCRdb's copy carries only in-frame clones and drops some. The table has about 97,000 clones, around four fifths seen once. Study-wide results and caveats: Patients who responded completely had about the same baseline diversity as newly diagnosed patients. By cycle point C4D1, TCR diversity had risen significantly in CD4+ cells (but not CD8+ cells). The study reported lower baseline TCR diversity in newly diagnosed patients than in healthy donors.

Of note for this clone: The antigen is not known.

The sequencing used peripheral blood mononuclear cells (PBMCs), collected at baseline. This chain connects TRBV10-2 to TRBJ2-7, with a weak D call TRBD1 (6 bases). This TCR was sampled from a human donor with classical Hodgkin lymphoma. The CDR3 coding sequence is TGCGCCAGCAGTCTCGCCGGGACACGGGGATTTATAACCTACGAGCAGTACTTC. Its protein is CASSLAGTRGFITYEQYF.